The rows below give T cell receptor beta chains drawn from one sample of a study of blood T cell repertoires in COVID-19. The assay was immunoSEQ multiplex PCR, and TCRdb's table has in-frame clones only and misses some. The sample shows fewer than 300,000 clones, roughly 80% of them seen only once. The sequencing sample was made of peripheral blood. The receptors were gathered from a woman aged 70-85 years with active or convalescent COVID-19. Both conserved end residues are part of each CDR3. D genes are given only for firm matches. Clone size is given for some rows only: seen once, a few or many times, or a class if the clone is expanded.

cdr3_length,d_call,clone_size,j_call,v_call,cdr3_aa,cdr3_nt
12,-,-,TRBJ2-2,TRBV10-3,CAITGNTGELFF,TGTGCCATCACCGGGAACACCGGGGAGCTGTTTTTT
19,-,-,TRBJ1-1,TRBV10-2,CASSPRGFGDTSSNTEAFF,TGCGCCAGCAGCCCCCGGGGTTTCGGCGACACCTCTTCGAACACTGAAGCTTTCTTT
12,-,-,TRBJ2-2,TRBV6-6,CASSRDIGELFF,TGTGCCAGCAGTCGCGACATCGGGGAGCTGTTTTTT
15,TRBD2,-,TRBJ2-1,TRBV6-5,CASSPTSGGYNEQFF,TGTGCCAGCAGTCCCACTAGCGGGGGCTACAATGAGCAGTTCTTC
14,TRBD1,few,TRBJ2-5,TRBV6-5,CASSYYRGQETQYF,TGTGCCAGCAGTTACTACAGGGGGCAAGAGACCCAGTACTTC
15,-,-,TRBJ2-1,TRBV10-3,CAISDQLGQHNEQFF,TGTGCCATCAGTGACCAACTTGGACAGCACAATGAGCAGTTCTTC
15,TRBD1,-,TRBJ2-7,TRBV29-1,CSVVGSGQGAGEQYF,TGCAGCGTTGTGGGTTCGGGACAGGGGGCTGGGGAGCAGTACTTC
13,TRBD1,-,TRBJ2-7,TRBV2,CASSAGGTGEQYF,TGTGCCAGCAGTGCAGGGGGAACGGGAGAGCAGTACTTC
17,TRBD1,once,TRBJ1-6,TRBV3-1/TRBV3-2,CASSQPRDSLESSPLHF,TGTGCCAGCAGCCAACCCCGGGACAGTTTAGAAAGTTCACCCCTCCACTTT
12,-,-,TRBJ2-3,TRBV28,CASSGDTDTQYF,TGTGCCAGCTCAGGGGACACAGATACGCAGTATTTT
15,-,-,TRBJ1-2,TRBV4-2,CASSQDIGEFYGYTF,TGTGCCAGCAGCCAAGATATAGGGGAATTTTATGGCTACACCTTC
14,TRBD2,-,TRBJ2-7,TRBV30,CAWRASGGSYEQYF,TGTGCCTGGCGTGCTAGCGGGGGATCATACGAGCAGTACTTC
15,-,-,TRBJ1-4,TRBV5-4,CASSLASAGGEKLFF,TGTGCCAGCAGCTTGGCCTCAGCAGGCGGGGAAAAACTGTTTTTT
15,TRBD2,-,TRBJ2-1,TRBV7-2,CASSPLAGGGLEQFF,TGTGCCAGCAGCCCCTTAGCGGGAGGAGGGCTTGAGCAGTTCTTC
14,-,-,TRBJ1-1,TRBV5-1,CASSFQDGGTEAFF,TGCGCCAGCAGCTTCCAGGACGGGGGTACTGAAGCTTTCTTT
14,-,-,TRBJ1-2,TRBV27,CASSTRGIGSGYTF,TGTGCCAGCAGTACCAGGGGTATTGGGTCTGGCTACACCTTC
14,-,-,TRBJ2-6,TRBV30,CAWSRGPGANVLTF,TGTGCCTGGAGTCGAGGGCCCGGGGCCAACGTCCTGACTTTC
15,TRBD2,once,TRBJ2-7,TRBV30,CAWSVGRGGTYEQYF,TGTGCCTGGAGTGTAGGGCGGGGGGGGACCTACGAGCAGTACTTC
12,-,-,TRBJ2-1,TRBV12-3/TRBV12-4,CASSSLAWEQFF,TGTGCCAGCAGTTCACTAGCATGGGAGCAGTTCTTC
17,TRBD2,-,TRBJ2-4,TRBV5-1,CASSLGLRVGRGNIQYF,TGCGCCAGCAGCTTAGGTTTGCGGGTAGGGAGGGGAAACATTCAGTACTTC
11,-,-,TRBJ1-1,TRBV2,CADSGDTEAFF,TGTGCCGACAGCGGGGACACTGAAGCTTTCTTT
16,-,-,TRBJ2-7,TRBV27,CASSPVGALSSYEQYF,TGTGCCAGCAGTCCCGTTGGGGCCCTGAGCTCCTACGAGCAGTACTTC
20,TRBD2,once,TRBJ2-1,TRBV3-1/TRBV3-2,CASSHRLRTSGTYSYNEQFF,TGTGCCAGCAGCCATCGCCTTCGGACTAGCGGGACCTATTCCTACAATGAGCAGTTCTTC
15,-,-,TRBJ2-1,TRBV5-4,CASSLESVGYNEQFF,TGTGCCAGCAGCTTGGAATCAGTTGGCTACAATGAGCAGTTCTTC
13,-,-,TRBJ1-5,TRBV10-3,CAISESNGRPQHF,TGTGCCATCAGTGAGTCGAACGGGAGGCCCCAGCATTTT
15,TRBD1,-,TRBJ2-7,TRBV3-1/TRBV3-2,CASSQAGGWSYEQYF,TGTGCCAGCAGCCAAGCAGGGGGCTGGTCCTACGAGCAGTACTTC
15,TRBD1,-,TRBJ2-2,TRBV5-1,CASLAGTENTGELFF,TGCGCCAGCTTAGCCGGGACAGAAAACACCGGGGAGCTGTTTTTT
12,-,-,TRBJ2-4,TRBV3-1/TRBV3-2,CASSQARNIQYF,TGTGCCAGCAGCCAAGCGCGGAACATTCAGTACTTC
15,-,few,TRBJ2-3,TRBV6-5,CARVTQVRFSDTQYF,TGTGCCAGGGTTACCCAGGTTCGGTTCTCGGATACGCAGTATTTT
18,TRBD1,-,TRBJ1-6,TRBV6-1,CASSAWDSRSSYNSPLHF,TGTGCCAGCAGTGCGTGGGACAGCCGAAGCTCCTATAATTCACCCCTCCACTTT
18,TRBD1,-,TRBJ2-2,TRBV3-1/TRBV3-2,CASSRLRDRGANTGELFF,TGTGCCAGCAGTCGTCTCCGGGACAGGGGGGCGAACACCGGGGAGCTGTTTTTT
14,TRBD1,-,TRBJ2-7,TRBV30,CAWRFGQGPYEQYF,TGTGCCTGGAGGTTCGGACAGGGTCCCTACGAGCAGTACTTC
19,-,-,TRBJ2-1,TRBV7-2,CASSSFPPILELRGNEQFF,TGTGCCAGCAGCTCATTCCCGCCGATTCTAGAACTGCGGGGCAATGAGCAGTTCTTC
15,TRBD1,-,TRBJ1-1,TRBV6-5,CASSPPGGLLTEAFF,TGTGCCAGCAGTCCCCCAGGGGGACTGTTAACTGAAGCTTTCTTT
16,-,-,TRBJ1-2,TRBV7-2,CASSSLRGGSNYGYTF,TGTGCCAGCAGCTCCCTCAGGGGTGGTAGTAACTATGGCTACACCTTC
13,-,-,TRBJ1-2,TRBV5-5,CASSPGNNYGYTF,TGTGCCAGCAGCCCGGGTAATAACTATGGCTACACCTTC
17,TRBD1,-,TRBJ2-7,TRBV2,CASSSRLPGQGAYEQYF,TGTGCCAGCAGTTCAAGATTGCCTGGACAGGGGGCTTACGAGCAGTACTTC
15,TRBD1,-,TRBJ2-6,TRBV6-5,CAGLQGAAGANVLTF,TGTGCCGGCTTACAGGGGGCTGCGGGGGCCAACGTCCTGACTTTC
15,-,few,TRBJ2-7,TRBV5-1,CASSLSSLTSYEQYF,TGCGCCAGCAGCTTGTCCTCCCTTACTTCCTACGAGCAGTACTTC
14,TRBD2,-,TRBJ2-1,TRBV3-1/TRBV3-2,CASSYGTSGIEQFF,TGTGCCAGCAGCTACGGGACTAGCGGTATTGAGCAGTTCTTC
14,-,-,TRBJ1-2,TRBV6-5,CASSYGGEDYGYTF,TGTGCCAGCAGTTACGGGGGGGAGGACTATGGCTACACCTTC
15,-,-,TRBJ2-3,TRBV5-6,CASSLVTISTDTQYF,TGTGCCAGCAGCTTGGTTACGATAAGCACAGACACGCAGTATTTT
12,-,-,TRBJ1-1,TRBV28,CASSTLNTEAFF,TGTGCCAGTTCTACCCTGAACACTGAAGCTTTCTTT
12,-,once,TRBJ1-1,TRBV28,CASSFPGTEAFF,TGTGCCAGCAGTTTCCCAGGCACTGAAGCTTTCTTT
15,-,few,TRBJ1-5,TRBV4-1,CASSQGPGGNQPQHF,TGCGCCAGCAGCCAAGGACCAGGGGGCAATCAGCCCCAGCATTTT
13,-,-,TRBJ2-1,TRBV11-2,CASSTLTGIKQFF,TGTGCCAGCAGCACCTTAACAGGGATCAAGCAGTTCTTC